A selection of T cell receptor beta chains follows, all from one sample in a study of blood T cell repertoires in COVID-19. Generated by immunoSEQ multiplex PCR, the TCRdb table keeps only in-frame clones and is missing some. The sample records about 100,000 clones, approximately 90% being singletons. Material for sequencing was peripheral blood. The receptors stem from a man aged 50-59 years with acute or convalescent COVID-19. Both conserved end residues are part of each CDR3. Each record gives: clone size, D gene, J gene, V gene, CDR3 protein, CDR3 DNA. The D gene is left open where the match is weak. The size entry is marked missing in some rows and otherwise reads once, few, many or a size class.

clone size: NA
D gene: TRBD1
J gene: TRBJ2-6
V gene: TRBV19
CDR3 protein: CASSDHRGSGANVLTF
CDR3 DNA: TGTGCCAGTAGTGACCACAGGGGTTCTGGGGCCAACGTCCTGACTTTC

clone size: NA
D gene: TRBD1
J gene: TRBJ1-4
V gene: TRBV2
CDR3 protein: CASSRTGGDYEKLFF
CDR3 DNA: TGTGCCAGCAGTCGGACAGGGGGAGATTATGAAAAACTGTTTTTT

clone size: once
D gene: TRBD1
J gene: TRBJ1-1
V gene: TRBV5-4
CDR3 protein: CASSLGSNADRKLTF
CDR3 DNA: TGTGCCAGCAGCTTGGGATCTAATGCGGACAGGAAGCTTACTTTT

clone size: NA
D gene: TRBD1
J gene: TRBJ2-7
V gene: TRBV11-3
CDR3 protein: CASSLSGQSSYEQYF
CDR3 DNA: TGTGCCAGCAGCCTTTCGGGACAGAGCTCCTACGAGCAGTACTTC

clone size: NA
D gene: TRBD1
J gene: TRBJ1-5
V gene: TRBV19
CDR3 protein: CASRQGGSNQPQHF
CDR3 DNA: TGTGCCAGCCGACAGGGCGGCAGCAATCAGCCCCAGCATTTT

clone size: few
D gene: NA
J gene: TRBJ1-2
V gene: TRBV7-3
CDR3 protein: CASSAAAGLGYGYTF
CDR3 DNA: TGTGCCAGCAGCGCCGCGGCAGGGCTTGGCTATGGCTACACCTTC

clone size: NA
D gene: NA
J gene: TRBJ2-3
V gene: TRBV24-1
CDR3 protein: CATSLGGRTDTQYF
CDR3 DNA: TGTGCCACCTCCCTGGGGGGTCGCACAGATACGCAGTATTTT

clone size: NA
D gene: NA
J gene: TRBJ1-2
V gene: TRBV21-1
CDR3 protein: CASSKVGRMTGPILYGYTF
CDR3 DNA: TGTGCCAGCAGCAAAGTTGGACGTATGACAGGCCCTATCCTCTATGGCTACACCTTC

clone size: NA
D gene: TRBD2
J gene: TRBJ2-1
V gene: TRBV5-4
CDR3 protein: CASSFHLGTSSSNEQFF
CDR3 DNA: TGTGCCAGCAGCTTCCACCTCGGGACTAGCTCCTCCAATGAGCAGTTCTTC

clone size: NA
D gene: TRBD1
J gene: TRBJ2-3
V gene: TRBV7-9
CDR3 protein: CASTIGQGTDTQYF
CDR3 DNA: TGTGCCAGCACAATAGGACAGGGCACAGATACGCAGTATTTT

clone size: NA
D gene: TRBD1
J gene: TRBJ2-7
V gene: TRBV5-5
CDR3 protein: CASSLAGGQGVYEQYF
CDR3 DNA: TGTGCCAGCAGCTTGGCGGGGGGACAGGGGGTTTACGAGCAGTACTTC

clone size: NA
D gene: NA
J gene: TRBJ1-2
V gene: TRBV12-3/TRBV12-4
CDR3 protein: CASSLIGIGGYTF
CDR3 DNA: TGTGCCAGCAGCCTGATTGGCATTGGTGGCTACACCTTC

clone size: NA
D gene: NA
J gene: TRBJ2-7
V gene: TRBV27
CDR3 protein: CASREGGHNYEQYF
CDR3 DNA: TGTGCCAGCAGAGAAGGGGGACATAACTACGAGCAGTACTTC

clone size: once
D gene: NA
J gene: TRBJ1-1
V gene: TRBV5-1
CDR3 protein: CASSSVTGLTEAFF
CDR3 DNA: TGCGCCAGCAGCTCGGTGACAGGATTAACTGAAGCTTTCTTT

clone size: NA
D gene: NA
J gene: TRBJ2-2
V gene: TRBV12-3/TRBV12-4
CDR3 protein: CASSFFPGELFF
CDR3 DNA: TGTGCCAGCAGTTTCTTCCCCGGGGAGCTGTTTTTT

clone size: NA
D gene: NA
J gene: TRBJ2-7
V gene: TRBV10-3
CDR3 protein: CAISGSGGLTSYEQYF
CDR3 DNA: TGTGCCATCAGTGGTTCCGGTGGGCTAACCTCCTACGAGCAGTACTTC

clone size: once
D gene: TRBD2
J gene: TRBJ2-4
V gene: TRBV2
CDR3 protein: CASSKEAGGRAKNIQYF
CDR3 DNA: TGTGCCAGCAGTAAAGAGGCGGGGGGGCGAGCCAAAAACATTCAGTACTTC

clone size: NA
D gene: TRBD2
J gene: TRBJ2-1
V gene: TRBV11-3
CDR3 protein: CASSFSGGRYNEQFF
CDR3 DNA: TGTGCCAGCAGCTTTAGCGGGGGGAGATACAATGAGCAGTTCTTC

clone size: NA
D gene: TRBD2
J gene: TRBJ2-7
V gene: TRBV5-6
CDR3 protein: CASSLGPSGAYEQYF
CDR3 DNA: TGTGCCAGCAGCTTGGGGCCTAGCGGGGCCTACGAGCAGTACTTC

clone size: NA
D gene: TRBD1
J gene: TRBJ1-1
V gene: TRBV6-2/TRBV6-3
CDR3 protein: CASSRTGTANIIAEAFF
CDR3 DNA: TGTGCCAGCAGTCGTACCGGGACAGCGAATATAATCGCTGAAGCTTTCTTT

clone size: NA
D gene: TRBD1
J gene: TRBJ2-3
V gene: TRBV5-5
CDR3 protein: CASSPWLDRSTDTQYF
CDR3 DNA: TGTGCCAGCAGCCCATGGTTGGACAGGAGCACAGATACGCAGTATTTT

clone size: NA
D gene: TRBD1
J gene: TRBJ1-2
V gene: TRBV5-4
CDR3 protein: CASSLVTGVYGYTF
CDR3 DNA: TGTGCCAGCAGCTTGGTGACAGGGGTGTATGGCTACACCTTC

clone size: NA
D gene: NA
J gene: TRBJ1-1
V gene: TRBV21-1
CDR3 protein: CASSLTKGAAGGEDTEAFF
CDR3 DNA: TGTGCCAGCAGCCTTACAAAGGGGGCGGCAGGGGGAGAGGACACTGAAGCTTTCTTT

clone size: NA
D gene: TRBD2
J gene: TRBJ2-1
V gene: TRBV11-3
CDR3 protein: CASSFSGGRYNEQFF
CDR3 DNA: TGTGCCAGCAGCTTCAGCGGGGGTCGCTACAATGAGCAGTTCTTC

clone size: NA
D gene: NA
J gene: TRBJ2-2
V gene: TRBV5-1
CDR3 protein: CASSLFQTNTGELFF
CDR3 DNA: TGCGCCAGCAGCTTGTTCCAGACGAACACCGGGGAGCTGTTTTTT

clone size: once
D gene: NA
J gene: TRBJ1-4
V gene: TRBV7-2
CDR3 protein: CASRADRSNEKLFF
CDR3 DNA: TGTGCCAGCAGAGCAGACAGGAGTAATGAAAAACTGTTTTTT

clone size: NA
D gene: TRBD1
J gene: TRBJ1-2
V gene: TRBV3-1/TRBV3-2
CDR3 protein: CASSQPDRGRGYTF
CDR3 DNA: TGTGCCAGCAGCCAGCCGGACAGGGGCCGTGGCTACACCTTC

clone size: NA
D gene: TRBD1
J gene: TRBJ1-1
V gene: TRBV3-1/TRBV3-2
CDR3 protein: CASSQPRGEAFF
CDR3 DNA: TGTGCCAGCAGCCAACCCAGGGGGGAAGCTTTCTTT

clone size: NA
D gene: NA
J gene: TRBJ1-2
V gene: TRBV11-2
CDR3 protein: CASSPPGQGFGYGYTF
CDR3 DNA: TGTGCCAGCAGCCCACCGGGGCAGGGGTTTGGCTATGGCTACACCTTC

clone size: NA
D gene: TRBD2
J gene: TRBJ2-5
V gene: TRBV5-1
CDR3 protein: CASSVLGLAGGRGETQYF
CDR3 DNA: TGCGCCAGCAGCGTCCTCGGACTAGCGGGGGGTAGAGGAGAGACCCAGTACTTC

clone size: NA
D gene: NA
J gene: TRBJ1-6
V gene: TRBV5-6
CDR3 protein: CASSLIGKESPLHF
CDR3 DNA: TGTGCCAGCAGCTTAATCGGGAAGGAGTCACCCCTCCACTTT

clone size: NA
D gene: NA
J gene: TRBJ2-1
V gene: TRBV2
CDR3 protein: CASILRGSVYEQFF
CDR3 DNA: TGTGCCAGCATCCTTAGGGGATCCGTGTACGAGCAGTTCTTC

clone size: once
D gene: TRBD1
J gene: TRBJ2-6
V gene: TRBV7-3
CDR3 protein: CASSLWAVQGATGANVLTF
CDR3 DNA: TGTGCCAGCAGCTTATGGGCCGTACAGGGGGCTACTGGGGCCAACGTCCTGACTTTC

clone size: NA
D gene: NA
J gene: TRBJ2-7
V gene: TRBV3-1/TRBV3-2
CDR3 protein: CASSQGGREQYF
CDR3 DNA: TGTGCCAGCAGCCAAGGAGGGAGGGAGCAGTACTTC

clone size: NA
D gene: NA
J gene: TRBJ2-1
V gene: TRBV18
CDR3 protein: CASSPSAPGQRGNEQFF
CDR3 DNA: TGTGCCAGCTCACCTTCCGCTCCGGGACAACGAGGCAATGAGCAGTTCTTC

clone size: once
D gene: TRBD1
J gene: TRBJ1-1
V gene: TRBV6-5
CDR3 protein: CASSYLTGAHDEAFF
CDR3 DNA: TGTGCCAGCAGTTACCTAACAGGGGCGCATGATGAAGCTTTCTTT

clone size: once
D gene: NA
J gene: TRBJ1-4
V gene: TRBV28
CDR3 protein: CASSLNEKLFF
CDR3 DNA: TGTGCCAGCAGCCTAAATGAAAAACTGTTTTTT

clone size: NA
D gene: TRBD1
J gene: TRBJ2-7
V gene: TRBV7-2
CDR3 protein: CASSLTGTGIYEQYF
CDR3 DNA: TGTGCCAGCAGCCTCACCGGGACAGGGATTTACGAGCAGTACTTC

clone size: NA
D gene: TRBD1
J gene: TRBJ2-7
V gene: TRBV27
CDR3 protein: CASSPTGAIYEQYF
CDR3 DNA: TGTGCCAGCAGTCCGACAGGGGCCATCTACGAGCAGTACTTC

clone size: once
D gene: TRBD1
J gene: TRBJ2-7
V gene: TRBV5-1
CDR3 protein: CASSLGSTGREQYF
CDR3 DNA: TGCGCCAGCAGCTTGGGGTCGACAGGGCGGGAGCAGTACTTC

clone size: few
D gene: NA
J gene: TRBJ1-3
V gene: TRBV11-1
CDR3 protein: CASSTAATVGNTIYF
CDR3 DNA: TGTGCCAGCAGCACCGCAGCGACAGTTGGAAACACCATATATTTT

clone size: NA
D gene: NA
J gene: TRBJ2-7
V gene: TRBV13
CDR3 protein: CASSLERLRGQYF
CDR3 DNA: TGTGCCAGCAGCTTGGAGCGTCTACGAGGTCAGTACTTC

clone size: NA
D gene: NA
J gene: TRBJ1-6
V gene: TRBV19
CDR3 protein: CASSIYTGSSSPLHF
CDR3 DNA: TGTGCCAGTAGTATCTATACAGGTTCTAGTTCACCCCTCCACTTT

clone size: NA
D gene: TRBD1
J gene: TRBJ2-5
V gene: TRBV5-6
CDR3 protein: CASSFDRGRETQYF
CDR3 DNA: TGTGCCAGCAGCTTCGACAGGGGGCGAGAGACCCAGTACTTC

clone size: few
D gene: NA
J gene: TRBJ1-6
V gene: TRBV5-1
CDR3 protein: CASSLVWGLNSSYNSPLHF
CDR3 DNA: TGCGCCAGCAGCTTAGTGTGGGGCTTAAACAGCTCCTATAATTCACCCCTCCACTTT

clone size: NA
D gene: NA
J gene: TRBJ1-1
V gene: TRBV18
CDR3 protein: CASSPQGVGEAFF
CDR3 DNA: TGTGCCAGCTCACCACAGGGGGTAGGTGAAGCTTTCTTT

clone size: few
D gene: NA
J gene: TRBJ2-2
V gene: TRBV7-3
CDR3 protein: CASSLDSARATGELFF
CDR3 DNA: TGTGCCAGCAGCTTAGATAGCGCCAGAGCCACCGGGGAGCTGTTTTTT

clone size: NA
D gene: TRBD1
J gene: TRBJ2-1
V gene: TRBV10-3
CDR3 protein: CAISEGQGAREQFF
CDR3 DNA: TGTGCCATCAGTGAAGGACAGGGGGCTCGTGAGCAGTTCTTC

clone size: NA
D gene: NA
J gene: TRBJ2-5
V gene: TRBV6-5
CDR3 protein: CASMMTGGGETQYF
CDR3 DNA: TGTGCCAGCATGATGACGGGGGGCGGGGAGACCCAGTACTTC

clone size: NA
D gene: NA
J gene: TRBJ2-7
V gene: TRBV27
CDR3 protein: CASSGGIYEQYF
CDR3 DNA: TGTGCCAGCAGTGGAGGGATCTACGAGCAGTACTTC

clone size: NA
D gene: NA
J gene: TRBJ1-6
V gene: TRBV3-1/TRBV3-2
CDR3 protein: CASSQGGRTAGSPLHF
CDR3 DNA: TGTGCCAGCAGCCAAGGTGGTCGGACAGCGGGGTCACCCCTCCACTTT

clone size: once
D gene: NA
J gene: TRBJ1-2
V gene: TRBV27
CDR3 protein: CAGISYGYTF
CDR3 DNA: TGTGCCGGCATCTCCTATGGCTACACCTTC

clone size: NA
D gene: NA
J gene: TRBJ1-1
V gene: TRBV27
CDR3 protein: CASSLYPPGQGLRNTEAFF
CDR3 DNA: TGTGCCAGCAGTTTATACCCCCCGGGGCAGGGGCTCCGGAACACTGAAGCTTTCTTT

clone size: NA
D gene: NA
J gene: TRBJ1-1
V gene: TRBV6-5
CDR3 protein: CASTDLALSYEAFF
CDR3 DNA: TGTGCCAGCACCGATTTAGCGCTAAGTTATGAAGCTTTCTTT

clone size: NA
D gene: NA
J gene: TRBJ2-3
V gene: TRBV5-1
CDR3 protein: CASRRIEPGADTQYF
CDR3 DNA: TGCGCCAGCAGAAGGATAGAGCCGGGGGCAGATACGCAGTATTTT

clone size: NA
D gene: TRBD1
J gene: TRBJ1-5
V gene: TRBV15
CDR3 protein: CATSRSGQGQPQHF
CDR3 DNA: TGTGCCACCAGCAGATCCGGACAGGGGCAGCCCCAGCATTTT

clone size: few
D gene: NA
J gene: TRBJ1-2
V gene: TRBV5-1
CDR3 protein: CASSLGGRDYGYTF
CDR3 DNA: TGCGCCAGCAGCTTGGGTGGGCGAGACTATGGCTACACCTTC

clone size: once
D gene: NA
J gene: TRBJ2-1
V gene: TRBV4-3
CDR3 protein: CASSQEPNTYNEQFF
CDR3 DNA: TGCGCCAGCAGCCAAGAGCCTAATACCTACAATGAGCAGTTCTTC